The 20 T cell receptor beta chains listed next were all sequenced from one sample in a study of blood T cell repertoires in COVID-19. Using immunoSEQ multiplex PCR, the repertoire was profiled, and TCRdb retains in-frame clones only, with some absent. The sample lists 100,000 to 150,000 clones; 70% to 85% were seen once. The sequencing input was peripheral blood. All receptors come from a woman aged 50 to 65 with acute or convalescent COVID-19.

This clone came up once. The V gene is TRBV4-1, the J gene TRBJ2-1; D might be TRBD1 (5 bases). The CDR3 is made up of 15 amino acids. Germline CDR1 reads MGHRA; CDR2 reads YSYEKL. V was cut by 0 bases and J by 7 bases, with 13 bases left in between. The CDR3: CASSQDPGFPNEQFF. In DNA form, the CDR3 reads TGCGCCAGCAGCCAAGACCCAGGGTTCCCTAATGAGCAGTTCTTC.

The CDR3 reads CASGPEGALNTEAFF. DNA for the CDR3: TGTGCCAGTGGGCCCGAGGGGGCATTGAACACTGAAGCTTTCTTT. The V gene is TRBV19, the J gene TRBJ1-1; 7 bases match TRBD1. The V segment lost 8 bases and the J segment 0 bases; nucleotides outside the gene matches: 9. Germline CDR1 is LNHDA and CDR2 is SQIVND (reference sequence). The CDR3 runs to 15 residues.

This CDR3 reads CASSKTGAYNEQFF. CDR3 nucleotides: TGTGCCAGCAGCAAAACTGGAGCCTACAATGAGCAGTTCTTC. V and J are TRBV9 and TRBJ2-1; no clear D gene. V gave up 4 bases and J gave up 2 bases, with 10 bases separating them. CDR3 length equals 14 residues. Per the germline V gene, CDR1 is SGDLS and CDR2 is YYNGEE.

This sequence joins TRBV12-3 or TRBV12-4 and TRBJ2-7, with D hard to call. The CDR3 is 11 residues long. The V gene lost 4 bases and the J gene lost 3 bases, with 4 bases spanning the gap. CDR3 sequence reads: CASSYLYEQYF. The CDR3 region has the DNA TGTGCCAGCAGTTATCTCTACGAGCAGTACTTC.

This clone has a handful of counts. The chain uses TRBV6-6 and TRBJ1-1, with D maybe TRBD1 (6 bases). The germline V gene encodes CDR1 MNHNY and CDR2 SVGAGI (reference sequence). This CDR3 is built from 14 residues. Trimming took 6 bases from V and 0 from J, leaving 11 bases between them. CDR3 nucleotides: TGTGCCAGCAGAATTGGACAGATGAACACTGAAGCTTTCTTT. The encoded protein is CASRIGQMNTEAFF.

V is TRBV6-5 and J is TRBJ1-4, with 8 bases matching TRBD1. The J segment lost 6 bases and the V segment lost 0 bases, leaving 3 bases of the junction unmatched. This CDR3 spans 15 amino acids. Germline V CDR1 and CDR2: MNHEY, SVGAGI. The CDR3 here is CASSYSNRGDEKLFF. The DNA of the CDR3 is TGTGCCAGCAGTTACTCGAACAGGGGGGATGAAAAACTGTTTTTT.

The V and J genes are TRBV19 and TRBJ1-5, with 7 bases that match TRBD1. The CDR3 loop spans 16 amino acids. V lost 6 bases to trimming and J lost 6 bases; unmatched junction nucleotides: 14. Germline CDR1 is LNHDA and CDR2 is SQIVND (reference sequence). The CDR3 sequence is CASSPLIGQVIQPQHF. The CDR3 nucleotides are TGTGCCAGTAGCCCATTAATAGGACAGGTTATTCAGCCCCAGCATTTT.

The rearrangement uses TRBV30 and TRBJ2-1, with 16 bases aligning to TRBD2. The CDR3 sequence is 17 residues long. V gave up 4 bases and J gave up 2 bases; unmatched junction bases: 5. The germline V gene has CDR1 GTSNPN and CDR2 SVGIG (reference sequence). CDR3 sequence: CAWKPGLAGGPYNEQFF. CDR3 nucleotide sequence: TGTGCCTGGAAGCCGGGACTAGCGGGGGGGCCCTACAATGAGCAGTTCTTC.

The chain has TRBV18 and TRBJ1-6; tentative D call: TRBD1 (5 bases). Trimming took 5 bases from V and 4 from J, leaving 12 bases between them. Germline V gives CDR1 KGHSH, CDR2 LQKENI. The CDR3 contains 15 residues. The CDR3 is CASSALDSYNSPLHF. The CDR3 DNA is TGTGCCAGCTCAGCCCTCGACAGTTATAATTCACCCCTCCACTTT.

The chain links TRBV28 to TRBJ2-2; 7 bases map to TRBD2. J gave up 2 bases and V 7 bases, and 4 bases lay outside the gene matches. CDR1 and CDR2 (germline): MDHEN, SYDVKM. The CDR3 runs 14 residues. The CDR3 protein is CASTRDYNTGELFF. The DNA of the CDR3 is TGTGCCAGCACTCGGGACTACAACACCGGGGAGCTGTTTTTT.

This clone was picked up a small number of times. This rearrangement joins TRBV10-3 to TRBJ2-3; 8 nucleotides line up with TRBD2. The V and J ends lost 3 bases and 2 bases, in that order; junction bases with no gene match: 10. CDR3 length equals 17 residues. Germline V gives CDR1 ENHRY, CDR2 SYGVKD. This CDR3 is CAISDHLSGGDTDTQYF. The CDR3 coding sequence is TGTGCCATCAGTGATCATTTGTCCGGGGGGGACACAGATACGCAGTATTTT.

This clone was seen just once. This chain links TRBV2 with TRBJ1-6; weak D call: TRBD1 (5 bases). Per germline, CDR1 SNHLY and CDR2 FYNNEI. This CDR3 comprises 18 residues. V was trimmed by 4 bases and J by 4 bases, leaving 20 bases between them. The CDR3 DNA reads TGTGCCAGCAGTGCCAGGGCACGGAGCACCTCTTATAATTCACCCCTCCACTTT. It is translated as CASSARARSTSYNSPLHF.

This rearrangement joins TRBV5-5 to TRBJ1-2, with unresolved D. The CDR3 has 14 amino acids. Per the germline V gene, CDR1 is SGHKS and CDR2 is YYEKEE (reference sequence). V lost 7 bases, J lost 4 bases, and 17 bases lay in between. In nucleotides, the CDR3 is TGTGCCAGCGCCGTTCTTGACCGGGGCTATGGCTACACCTTC. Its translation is CASAVLDRGYGYTF. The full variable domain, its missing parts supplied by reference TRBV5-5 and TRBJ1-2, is DAGVTQSPTHLIKTRGQQVTLRCSPISGHKSVSWYQQVLGQGPQFIFQYYEKEERGRGNFPDRFSARQFPNYSSELNVNALLLGDSALYLCASAVLDRGYGYTFGSGTRLTVV.

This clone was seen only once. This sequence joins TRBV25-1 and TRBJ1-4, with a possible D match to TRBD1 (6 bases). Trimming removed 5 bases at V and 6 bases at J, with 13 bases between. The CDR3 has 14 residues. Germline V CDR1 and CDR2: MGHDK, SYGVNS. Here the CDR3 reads CASSPYGTHEKLFF. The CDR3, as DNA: TGTGCCAGCAGTCCGTACGGGACACATGAAAAACTGTTTTTT.

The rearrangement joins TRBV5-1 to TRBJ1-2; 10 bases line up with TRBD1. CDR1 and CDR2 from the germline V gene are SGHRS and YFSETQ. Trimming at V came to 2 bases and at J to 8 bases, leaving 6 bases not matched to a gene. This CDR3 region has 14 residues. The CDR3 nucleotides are TGCGCCAGCAGCTTAGACACGGGACAGGGGGGCTACACCTTC. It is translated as CASSLDTGQGGYTF.

CDR3 nucleotides: TGTGCCAGCAGCTTAGATAGGGCGGGGGGGTTAAAGCGACATGGTGAGCAGTTCTTC. This encodes CASSLDRAGGLKRHGEQFF. The rearrangement links TRBV7-2 to TRBJ2-1, with TRBD2 identical over 9 bases. From germline, CDR1 is SGHTA and CDR2 FQGNSA. This CDR3 is built from 19 residues. The ends lost 1 base at V and 9 bases at J; junction bases unmatched: 19.

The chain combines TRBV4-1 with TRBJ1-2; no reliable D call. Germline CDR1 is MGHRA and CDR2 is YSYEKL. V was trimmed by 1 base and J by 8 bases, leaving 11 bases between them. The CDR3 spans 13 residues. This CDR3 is CASSQGRGNGYTF. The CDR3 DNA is TGCGCCAGCAGCCAAGGGAGAGGGAACGGCTACACCTTC.

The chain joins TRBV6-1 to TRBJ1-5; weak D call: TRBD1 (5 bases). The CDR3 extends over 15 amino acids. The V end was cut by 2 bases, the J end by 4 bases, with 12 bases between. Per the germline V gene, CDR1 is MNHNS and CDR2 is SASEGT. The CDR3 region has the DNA TGTGCCAGCAGTGAAATCTCCCAGGGAAATCAGCCCCAGCATTTT. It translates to CASSEISQGNQPQHF.

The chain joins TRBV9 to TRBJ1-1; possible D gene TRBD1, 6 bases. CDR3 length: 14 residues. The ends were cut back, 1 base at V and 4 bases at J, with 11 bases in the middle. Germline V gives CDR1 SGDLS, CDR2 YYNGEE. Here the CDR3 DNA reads TGTGCCAGCAGCGTAAAGGGGGACGCCACTGAAGCTTTCTTT. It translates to CASSVKGDATEAFF. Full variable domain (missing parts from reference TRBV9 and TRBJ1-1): DSGVTQTPKHLITATGQRVTLRCSPRSGDLSVYWYQQSLDQGLQFLIQYYNGEERAKGNILERFSAQQFPDLHSELNLSSLELGDSALYFCASSVKGDATEAFFGQGTRLTVV.

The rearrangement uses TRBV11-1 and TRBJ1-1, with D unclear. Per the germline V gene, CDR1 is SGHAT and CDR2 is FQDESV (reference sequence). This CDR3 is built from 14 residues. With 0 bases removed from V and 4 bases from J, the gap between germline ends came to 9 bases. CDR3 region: CASSLAAWSTEAFF. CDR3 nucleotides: TGTGCCAGCAGCTTAGCGGCATGGAGCACTGAAGCTTTCTTT.